This TCR beta chain is from a study of human T cells and chemical hapten exposure (dated by TCRdb to about 2021). With respect to the entire study: For sensitization, 2% DPC in acetone was applied to a roughly 2 cm by roughly 2 cm area of upper inner arm skin. Libraries were pooled for sequencing, and per-sample TCR yields varied mainly because of small differences in library volumes within the pool. Blood samples were taken from patients before sensitization (week 0) and then at 2, 6 and about 24 weeks after DPC sensitization. Nearly 30 alopecia patients gave blood for TCR sequencing at one to four time points (pre-sensitization, 2, 6 and 24 weeks). Patch testing was done on the upper back using Finn chambers containing 0.01% DPC, and results were scored after 6 days according to International Contact Dermatitis Research Group standards. Throughout the study period of about 22 weeks, patients also received therapeutic DPC doses to the scalp every week. Alopecia areata with under or over 50% scalp involvement, alopecia totalis and alopecia universalis were represented in the patient cohort, which was mostly female. In alopecia patients, the study followed how the peripheral blood TCR repertoire changed in vivo over primary and secondary sensitization to diphenylcyclopropenone (DPC), a hapten. General conclusions and limits of the study: Expanded TCRs formed significantly more large CDR3 similarity clusters than pre-sensitization or healthy control sets, consistent with antigen-driven responses. Because all patients had alopecia, a presumed autoimmune disease, the immune response of the patients might differ from that of healthy individuals. A positive correlation was found between the number of PT1 expanded TCRs and patch test score, with significance reached at thresholds 8, 16 and 32 but not 4. After repeated subsampling, changes were observed in the strength of the expansion versus patch-test correlation and in the threshold at which the correlation became significant. DPC sensitization did not change how many TCRs were above 1 in 1000 frequency, and no evidence was found of alterations in global repertoire structure.

On this clonotype: Its cognate antigen has yet to be identified. Base qualities are not provided; no much larger clone lies one nucleotide away.

The method was RACE. The instrument given in TCRdb is NextSeq 500. During library preparation, unique molecular identifiers were attached to individual cDNA molecules so that TCRs could be counted in a quantitative, reproducible way. From each blood RNA sample, both TCR alpha and TCR beta chains were sequenced. For the original study's pipeline: Samples had a median of approximately 93,000 TCRs, with a range from about 23,224 to 700,000. V, J and CDR3 annotation of the TCR reads was carried out using the Decombinator software suite. Every sample was subsampled to the same number of TCRs (28,000) for the PS versus PT1 abundance plots. TCRs were defined as expanded if absent before sensitization and observed at least eight times at the 2-week time point. Using fastp trimming at Q25 and MiXCR clonotype assembly, TCRdb reanalyzed the public sequencing data and kept in-frame beta chains. Here each entry gathers all rows of one CDR3 protein and keeps the most common genes and DNA. TCRdb's processing, not the study's, gives the V and J calls here. The sample data list about 190,000 distinct CDR3 sequences, and 24% of these were observed just once. 2.5% of the sample comes from the top ten.

The sample's time point label, in plain terms: patch test 3, about 24 weeks after DPC sensitization. In light of the paper, this sample's treatment or condition label describes: therapeutic diphenylcyclopropenone sensitization with weekly scalp DPC. At each patch-test visit, blood was drawn before the patch test was applied. Patients were considered eligible if aged 18 to 70, diagnosed with alopecia and deemed suitable for DPC therapy, and patients were excluded if pregnant. Total RNA was isolated from unfractionated whole blood collected in Tempus Blood RNA tubes. The sequence derives from a middle-aged woman with alopecia areata. Some clones in this sample may be carry-over from other donors' samples. This specimen consisted of whole blood, obtained in connection with sensitization to the hapten diphenylcyclopropenone (DPC).

The DNA reads as follows: TGTGCCAGCAGCTTCCGGACAGGGGCCACAGATACGCAGTATTTT. It is translated as CASSFRTGATDTQYF. Recombination connected TRBV7-2 to TRBJ2-3; the junction holds 9 bases that match TRBD1. CDR1 and CDR2, per the germline V gene, are SGHTA and FQGNSA. Clipping removes 3 bases from V and 2 bases from J, with 3 as the unmatched junction base count. The CDR3 runs 15 residues from the cysteine to the phenylalanine. The sequence is cut down to CDR3 DNA, 45 bases in frame from base 1.